This is a list of T cell receptor beta chains from one sample in a study of T cell responses to AZD1222 COVID-19 vaccine. Sequencing was performed with immunoSEQ multiplex PCR; in TCRdb, only in-frame clones are kept and a portion is missing. This table holds some 100,000 clones, around nine tenths found once. Sequencing was performed on peripheral blood, taken on day 0 of AZD1222 vaccination. The receptor set was obtained from an adult in good health. Each CDR3 is given with its conserved first and last residue. The D gene is left open where the match is weak. Rows give clone size only sometimes, using once, few, many, or a class for an expanded clone.

V gene: TRBV5-6; clone size: NA; D gene: TRBD1; J gene: TRBJ2-7; CDR3 DNA: TGTGCCAGCAGCGCCGGACAGGGCAGGTACTACGAGCAGTACTTC; CDR3 protein: CASSAGQGRYYEQYF
V gene: TRBV5-4; clone size: NA; D gene: NA; J gene: TRBJ1-5; CDR3 DNA: TGTGCCAGCAGCTTGGGGGATCAGCCCCAGCATTTT; CDR3 protein: CASSLGDQPQHF
V gene: TRBV28; clone size: NA; D gene: NA; J gene: TRBJ2-3; CDR3 DNA: TGTGCCAGCCCGGCTAGCGCGACAAGAGCACGGGGGACAGATACGCAGTATTTT; CDR3 protein: CASPASATRARGTDTQYF
V gene: TRBV10-3; clone size: NA; D gene: TRBD1; J gene: TRBJ1-3; CDR3 DNA: TGTGCCATCAGTGGGACGACAGGGCGAAGAAACACCATATATTTT; CDR3 protein: CAISGTTGRRNTIYF
V gene: TRBV3-1/TRBV3-2; clone size: NA; D gene: NA; J gene: TRBJ1-1; CDR3 DNA: TGTGCCAGCAGCCAAGATACCCAGGAAGCTTTCTTT; CDR3 protein: CASSQDTQEAFF
V gene: TRBV4-1; clone size: NA; D gene: NA; J gene: TRBJ1-1; CDR3 DNA: TGCGCCAGCAGCCATCAGTCGAACACTGAAGCTTTCTTT; CDR3 protein: CASSHQSNTEAFF
V gene: TRBV7-9; clone size: NA; D gene: NA; J gene: TRBJ1-1; CDR3 DNA: TGTGCCAGCGTTTCGGGGGCGAACACTGAAGCTTTCTTT; CDR3 protein: CASVSGANTEAFF
V gene: TRBV7-9; clone size: NA; D gene: TRBD1; J gene: TRBJ1-1; CDR3 DNA: TGTGCCAGCAGCTTGGGACAGGGAGCTTTCTTT; CDR3 protein: CASSLGQGAFF
V gene: TRBV10-3; clone size: NA; D gene: TRBD2; J gene: TRBJ2-3; CDR3 DNA: TGTGCCATCAGTGATCCGGGAGGTTATACGCAGTATTTT; CDR3 protein: CAISDPGGYTQYF
V gene: TRBV19; clone size: NA; D gene: TRBD1; J gene: TRBJ2-7; CDR3 DNA: TGTGCCAGTAGCGGGACAGGTCTGGGGTACGAGCAGTACTTC; CDR3 protein: CASSGTGLGYEQYF
V gene: TRBV28; clone size: NA; D gene: TRBD1; J gene: TRBJ2-7; CDR3 DNA: TGTGCCAGCAGCTCACGAGGGGGCCACTCCTACGAGCAGTACTTC; CDR3 protein: CASSSRGGHSYEQYF
V gene: TRBV19; clone size: NA; D gene: NA; J gene: TRBJ1-2; CDR3 DNA: TGTGCCAGTAGCAGCTGGACAGTTTTCGACATTAGCTACACCTTC; CDR3 protein: CASSSWTVFDISYTF
V gene: TRBV5-1; clone size: NA; D gene: NA; J gene: TRBJ2-7; CDR3 DNA: TGCGCCAGCAGCTTGGCCCGGGGCCCCCAGGACGAGCAGTACTTC; CDR3 protein: CASSLARGPQDEQYF
V gene: TRBV11-1; clone size: NA; D gene: NA; J gene: TRBJ1-5; CDR3 DNA: TGTGCCAGCAGCAGGGGGAAAGGTCAGCCCCAGCATTTT; CDR3 protein: CASSRGKGQPQHF
V gene: TRBV28; clone size: NA; D gene: NA; J gene: TRBJ1-2; CDR3 DNA: TGTGCCAGCAGCCTCGCCCAGATCGGGTACTATGGCTACACCTTC; CDR3 protein: CASSLAQIGYYGYTF
V gene: TRBV7-9; clone size: few; D gene: NA; J gene: TRBJ2-7; CDR3 DNA: TGTGCCAGCAGCTTAGGGTCCCCTCCCTACGAGCAGTACTTC; CDR3 protein: CASSLGSPPYEQYF
V gene: TRBV7-9; clone size: NA; D gene: NA; J gene: TRBJ1-2; CDR3 DNA: TGTGCCAGCAGCCCCAGGGAGGACTATGGCTACACCTTC; CDR3 protein: CASSPREDYGYTF
V gene: TRBV5-4; clone size: NA; D gene: NA; J gene: TRBJ1-2; CDR3 DNA: TGTGCCAGCAGCAAGGACGGGGACTATGGCTACACCTTC; CDR3 protein: CASSKDGDYGYTF
V gene: TRBV3-1/TRBV3-2; clone size: NA; D gene: NA; J gene: TRBJ1-2; CDR3 DNA: TGTGCCAGCAGCCAAGAAGCGGGGTTGGGCTATGGCTACACCTTC; CDR3 protein: CASSQEAGLGYGYTF
V gene: TRBV29-1; clone size: once; D gene: NA; J gene: TRBJ1-2; CDR3 DNA: TGCAGCGGGACAGCCACGAAGGGCGGTTATGGCTACACCTTC; CDR3 protein: CSGTATKGGYGYTF
V gene: TRBV27; clone size: NA; D gene: NA; J gene: TRBJ2-4; CDR3 DNA: TGTGCCAGCAGTGGACGGGAAGGGGACATTCAGTACTTC; CDR3 protein: CASSGREGDIQYF
V gene: TRBV4-2; clone size: NA; D gene: TRBD2; J gene: TRBJ2-2; CDR3 DNA: TGTGCCAGCAGCCAAGAGTCAGCGGGGGCAATCAACACCGGGGAGCTGTTTTTT; CDR3 protein: CASSQESAGAINTGELFF
V gene: TRBV5-6; clone size: NA; D gene: TRBD1; J gene: TRBJ2-3; CDR3 DNA: TGTGCCAGCAGCTTGCCCCGGGACAGGGACACAGATACGCAGTATTTT; CDR3 protein: CASSLPRDRDTDTQYF
V gene: TRBV27; clone size: NA; D gene: NA; J gene: TRBJ2-7; CDR3 DNA: TGTGCCAGCAGTTCCCGGGGTGCCGAGCAGTACTTC; CDR3 protein: CASSSRGAEQYF
V gene: TRBV5-1; clone size: NA; D gene: NA; J gene: TRBJ2-7; CDR3 DNA: TGCGCCAGCAGCTTGGGAGGCGGGGACCCGAGGGAGCAGTACTTC; CDR3 protein: CASSLGGGDPREQYF
V gene: TRBV12-3/TRBV12-4; clone size: NA; D gene: NA; J gene: TRBJ2-7; CDR3 DNA: TGTGCCAGCAGCGCCGCATACGAGCAGTACTTC; CDR3 protein: CASSAAYEQYF
V gene: TRBV2; clone size: NA; D gene: NA; J gene: TRBJ1-4; CDR3 DNA: TGTGCCAGCAGCCGACAGGAGGCGTCCTTCGGTGAAAAACTGTTTTTT; CDR3 protein: CASSRQEASFGEKLFF
V gene: TRBV12-5; clone size: NA; D gene: NA; J gene: TRBJ2-5; CDR3 DNA: TGTGCTAGTGCGGGTGAGACCCAGTACTTC; CDR3 protein: CASAGETQYF
V gene: TRBV2; clone size: NA; D gene: TRBD1; J gene: TRBJ1-5; CDR3 DNA: TGTGCCAGCAGAATCGAAGGACAGGGCAATCAGCCCCAGCATTTT; CDR3 protein: CASRIEGQGNQPQHF
V gene: TRBV4-1; clone size: NA; D gene: TRBD1; J gene: TRBJ1-6; CDR3 DNA: TGCGCCAGCAGCCCCGAGCCCCACAGGGGGCTTGGCTCCTATAATTCACCCCTCCACTTT; CDR3 protein: CASSPEPHRGLGSYNSPLHF
V gene: TRBV7-2; clone size: NA; D gene: TRBD1; J gene: TRBJ1-1; CDR3 DNA: TGTGCCAGCAGCTTTACCCAGGGGGGTTCGGTTGAAGCTTTCTTT; CDR3 protein: CASSFTQGGSVEAFF
V gene: TRBV5-4; clone size: NA; D gene: NA; J gene: TRBJ2-7; CDR3 DNA: TGTGCCAGCAGCTTGACTCGAGGAGAATCCAACGAGCAGTACTTC; CDR3 protein: CASSLTRGESNEQYF
V gene: TRBV10-1; clone size: NA; D gene: NA; J gene: TRBJ2-2; CDR3 DNA: TGCGCCAGCAGAACCGTAGGCGGGGAGCTGTTTTTT; CDR3 protein: CASRTVGGELFF
V gene: TRBV27; clone size: NA; D gene: TRBD1; J gene: TRBJ1-2; CDR3 DNA: TGTGCCAGCAGTCCAGGGACAGGCGGGAACTATGGCTACACCTTC; CDR3 protein: CASSPGTGGNYGYTF
V gene: TRBV10-3; clone size: NA; D gene: NA; J gene: TRBJ1-5; CDR3 DNA: TGTGCCATCAGTGTTTCGGACGGCGAGGTTCAGCCCCAGCATTTT; CDR3 protein: CAISVSDGEVQPQHF
V gene: TRBV27; clone size: NA; D gene: NA; J gene: TRBJ1-2; CDR3 DNA: TGTGCCAGCAGTCCACCCGGCCGGAGCTATGGCTACACCTTC; CDR3 protein: CASSPPGRSYGYTF
V gene: TRBV10-1; clone size: NA; D gene: NA; J gene: TRBJ2-5; CDR3 DNA: TGCGCCAGCAGCCGGGACCGGGGGCAAGAGACCCAGTACTTC; CDR3 protein: CASSRDRGQETQYF
V gene: TRBV2; clone size: few; D gene: NA; J gene: TRBJ1-4; CDR3 DNA: TGTGCCAGCCGATCCCTAGGGGCGGCTAATGAAAAACTGTTTTTT; CDR3 protein: CASRSLGAANEKLFF
V gene: TRBV5-8; clone size: NA; D gene: TRBD2; J gene: TRBJ2-1; CDR3 DNA: TGTGCCAGCGGGAGCGGGGGGGCGAGTAATGAGCAGTTCTTC; CDR3 protein: CASGSGGASNEQFF
V gene: TRBV9; clone size: NA; D gene: NA; J gene: TRBJ1-1; CDR3 DNA: TGTGCCAGCAGCGTAGCCGAGAACACTGAAGCTTTCTTT; CDR3 protein: CASSVAENTEAFF
V gene: TRBV5-4; clone size: NA; D gene: TRBD1; J gene: TRBJ1-5; CDR3 DNA: TGTGCCGGCAGCCGGGACAGCGAGAGGGAGCCCCAGCATTTT; CDR3 protein: CAGSRDSEREPQHF
V gene: TRBV19; clone size: NA; D gene: NA; J gene: TRBJ2-2; CDR3 DNA: TGTGCCAGCACCGGTCAGGGGGGAAGGGGAGAGCTGTTTTTT; CDR3 protein: CASTGQGGRGELFF
V gene: TRBV5-1; clone size: NA; D gene: NA; J gene: TRBJ2-3; CDR3 DNA: TGCGCCAGCAGCTGGAGGGGGCAGGTAGATACGCAGTATTTT; CDR3 protein: CASSWRGQVDTQYF
V gene: TRBV7-9; clone size: NA; D gene: NA; J gene: TRBJ2-5; CDR3 DNA: TGTGCCAGCAGCTTAGAGAACAGCCAAGAGACCCAGTACTTC; CDR3 protein: CASSLENSQETQYF
V gene: TRBV7-8; clone size: NA; D gene: NA; J gene: TRBJ2-7; CDR3 DNA: TGTGCCAGCAGCTTAGCGTCTCATGATGGGTTTGCCGAGCAGTACTTC; CDR3 protein: CASSLASHDGFAEQYF
V gene: TRBV2; clone size: NA; D gene: NA; J gene: TRBJ2-7; CDR3 DNA: TGTGCCAGCAGTGAAGTTTGGGGATCTCGGGGTGAGCAGTACTTC; CDR3 protein: CASSEVWGSRGEQYF
V gene: TRBV10-3; clone size: few; D gene: NA; J gene: TRBJ1-5; CDR3 DNA: TGTGCCATCAGTGAGGGTCCGGATCAGCCCCAGCATTTT; CDR3 protein: CAISEGPDQPQHF